This TCR beta chain was sequenced for a study of shared clonotypes between healthy human individuals. Findings and caveats of the study: Sampling was confined to blood; repertoires within tissues likely differ.

Per sorted-subset replicate PCR, input was 150 to 250 ng DNA, representing about 30,000 T cell genomes. Sequenced by immunoSEQ multiplex PCR; TCRdb stores in-frame clones only, minus some. Of over a million clones listed, around 78% are singletons. The V end was cut by 7 bases, the J end by 2 bases, with 12 bases between. The CDR3 length is 14 residues. CDR1 SNHLY and CDR2 FYNNEI come from the germline V gene. On this clone itself: Its antigen is unidentified.

What was sequenced was memory CD4+ T cells from PBMCs. The subset is: CD45RA-negative fraction. The receptor was derived from a man between 18 and 35 years old in good health. Some clones in this sample may be carry-over from other donors' samples. V and J are TRBV2 and TRBJ1-5; D is perhaps TRBD1 (5 bases). The CDR3 sequence: CASNSGGGNQPQHF. CDR3 DNA sequence: TGTGCCAGCAACAGCGGGGGTGGCAATCAGCCCCAGCATTTT.